These 7 T cell receptor beta chains were sequenced from one sample in a study of blood T cell repertoires in COVID-19. Sequencing used immunoSEQ multiplex PCR; TCRdb keeps in-frame clones, though not all of them. The sample has some 350,000 clones; about 88% are singletons. Sample: peripheral blood. Source of these receptors: a human donor in a cohort sampled during active COVID-19.

The CDR3 is CASTSWEGTGELFF. The CDR3 DNA follows: TGTGCCAGCACCTCCTGGGAGGGTACCGGGGAGCTGTTTTTT. V usage is TRBV7-2 and J usage is TRBJ2-2; 7 bases agree with TRBD2. The V and J ends lost 7 bases and 5 bases, in that order; junction bases with no gene match: 7. The germline CDR1 and CDR2 sequences are SGHTA and FQGNSA. The CDR3 is made up of 14 amino acids.

This chain joins TRBV19 and TRBJ2-1; 7 bases map to TRBD2. The germline V gene encodes CDR1 LNHDA and CDR2 SQIVND (reference sequence). This CDR3 comprises 13 residues. J gave up 10 bases and V 3 bases, and 6 bases lay outside the gene matches. This CDR3 reads CASSIGLVVEQFF. CDR3 in DNA: TGTGCCAGTAGTATCGGACTAGTCGTAGAGCAGTTCTTC.

As regards this clone: This same CDR3 is encoded by further DNA sequences in the sample. In DNA, the CDR3 is TGTGCCAGCAGCGTAGATGGGCAGAGCTCTGGAAACACCATATATTTT. It translates to CASSVDGQSSGNTIYF. The chain carries TRBV9 and TRBJ1-3, with no clear D. Trimming pared 0 bases from V and 0 bases from J, leaving 10 bases between. The CDR3 is made up of 16 amino acids. Per the germline V gene, CDR1 is SGDLS and CDR2 is YYNGEE.

The rearrangement uses TRBV11-1 and TRBJ1-1, with a weak D call TRBD1 (6 bases). Germline V gene sequence: CDR1 SGHAT, CDR2 FQDESV (reference sequence). CDR3 length equals 16 residues. V lost 5 bases, J lost 6 bases, and 22 bases lay in between. The CDR3 region has the DNA TGTGCCAGCAGCCCCCAGGCAGGGGCCAGGGTCCCTGAAGCTTTCTTT. Residues: CASSPQAGARVPEAFF.

The V and J genes are TRBV2 and TRBJ2-3; 10 nucleotides align to TRBD2. The V gene's germline CDR1 is SNHLY and CDR2 FYNNEI. V trimming: 4 bases; J trimming: 3 bases; junction bases outside the gene matches: 7. This CDR3 region has 16 residues. CDR3 region: CASSGSTSGPTDTQYF. CDR3 DNA sequence: TGTGCCAGCAGTGGGTCGACTAGCGGGCCTACAGATACGCAGTATTTT.

This sequence joins TRBV27 and TRBJ2-7; the match to TRBD2 covers 10 bases. The V gene's germline CDR1 is MNHEY and CDR2 SMNVEV (reference sequence). CDR3 size: 14 residues. Trimming at V came to 6 bases and at J to 2 bases, leaving 4 bases not matched to a gene. CDR3 sequence: CASRDLAGAYEQYF. CDR3 nucleotide sequence: TGTGCCAGCAGAGACCTAGCGGGGGCCTACGAGCAGTACTTC.

This clone has just one count. The chain joins TRBV6-5 to TRBJ1-3; possible D gene TRBD1, 5 bases. Germline CDR1 MNHEY, CDR2 SVGAGI. V lost 7 bases and J 4 bases, leaving 14 bases between the germline ends. The CDR3 runs 14 residues. The CDR3 DNA follows: TGTGCCAGCACCCGGGGGGATCTCGGAAACACCATATATTTT. It encodes CASTRGDLGNTIYF.